This TCR beta chain is drawn from a study of radiation and T cells in renal cell carcinoma. Study details: Nephrectomy followed 15 Gy stereotactic body radiation by 4 weeks. Study-wide findings and caveats: Top tumor clonotypes rose in blood 2 weeks post-radiation, then contracted. Baseline intratumoral clonotype presence is unknown without pretreatment biopsies.

Note on this clone: Its antigen remains unidentified.

CDR3 length: 14 amino acids. V lost 5 bases, J lost 10 bases, and 10 bases stayed unmatched. CDR1 is PRHDT, CDR2 FYEKMQ, per germline (reference sequence). The table came from immunoSEQ multiplex PCR; TCRdb's copy has only in-frame clones and leaves some out. The repertoire has 130,000 or so clones, around four fifths of them found once; the top ten carry roughly 25%. The time point is: baseline pretreatment blood. Treatment in this sample: 15 Gy SBRT to primary tumor, nephrectomy 4 weeks later. The tumor was a clear cell renal cell carcinoma. Source: blood, taken from a patient whose treatment included radiotherapy and nephrectomy. The chain joins TRBV13 to TRBJ1-4; 7 bases map to TRBD1. The receptor's source is a woman aged 50 to 60 with renal cell carcinoma. CDR3 DNA sequence: TGTGCCAGCAGCCCAAGGACAGGAAGAGGAAAACTGTTTTTT. Amino acid sequence: CASSPRTGRGKLFF.